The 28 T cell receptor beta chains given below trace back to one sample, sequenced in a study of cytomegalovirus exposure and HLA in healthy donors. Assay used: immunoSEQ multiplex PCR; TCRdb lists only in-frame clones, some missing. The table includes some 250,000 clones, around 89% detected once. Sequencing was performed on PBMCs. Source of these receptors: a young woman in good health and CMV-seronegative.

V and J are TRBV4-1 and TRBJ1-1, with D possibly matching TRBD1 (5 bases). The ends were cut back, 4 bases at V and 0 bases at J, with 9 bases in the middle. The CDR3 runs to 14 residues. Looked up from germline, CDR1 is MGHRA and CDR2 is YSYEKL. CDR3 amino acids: CASSPRQMNTEAFF. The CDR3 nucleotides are TGCGCCAGCAGCCCAAGACAGATGAACACTGAAGCTTTCTTT.

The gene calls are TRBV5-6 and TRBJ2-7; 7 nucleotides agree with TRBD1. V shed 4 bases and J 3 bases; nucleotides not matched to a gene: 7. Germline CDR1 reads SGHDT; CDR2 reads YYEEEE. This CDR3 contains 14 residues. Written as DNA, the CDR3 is TGTGCCAGCAGCGATAAGGGACAGTTCTACGAGCAGTACGTC. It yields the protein CASSDKGQFYEQYV.

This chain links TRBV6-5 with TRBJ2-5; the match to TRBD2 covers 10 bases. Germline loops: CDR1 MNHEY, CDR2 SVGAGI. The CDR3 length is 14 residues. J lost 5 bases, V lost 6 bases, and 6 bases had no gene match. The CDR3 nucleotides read TGTGCCAGCAGGGGGACTAGCGATTGGGAGACCCAGTACTTC. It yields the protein CASRGTSDWETQYF.

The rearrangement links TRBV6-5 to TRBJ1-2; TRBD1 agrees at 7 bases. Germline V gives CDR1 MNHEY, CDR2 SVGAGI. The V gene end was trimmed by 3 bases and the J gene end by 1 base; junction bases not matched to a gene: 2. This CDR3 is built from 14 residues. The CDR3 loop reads CASSYHRGNYGYTF. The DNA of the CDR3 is TGTGCCAGCAGTTATCACAGGGGTAACTATGGCTACACCTTC.

CDR3 loop: CASSAYQEARKLFF. CDR3 sequence (DNA): TGTGCCAGCAGTGCATACCAAGAGGCTAGGAAACTGTTTTTT. The chain combines TRBV6-5 with TRBJ1-4; no clear D. Germline CDR1 and CDR2: MNHEY and SVGAGI. CDR3 length: 14 residues. V lost 5 bases and J 11 bases, leaving 18 bases between the germline ends.

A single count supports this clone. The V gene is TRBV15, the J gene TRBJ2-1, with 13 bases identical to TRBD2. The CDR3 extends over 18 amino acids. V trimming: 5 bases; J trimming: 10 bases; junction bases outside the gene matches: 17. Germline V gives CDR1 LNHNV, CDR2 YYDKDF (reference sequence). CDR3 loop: CATSDPGLAGPSLGEQFF. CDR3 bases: TGTGCCACCAGCGACCCGGGACTAGCGGGGCCTAGCCTCGGAGAGCAGTTCTTC.

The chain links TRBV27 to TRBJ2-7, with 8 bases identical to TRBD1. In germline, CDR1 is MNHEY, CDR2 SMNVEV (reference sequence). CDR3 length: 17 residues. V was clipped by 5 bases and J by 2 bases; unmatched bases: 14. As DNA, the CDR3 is TGTGCCAGCAGTCCCTCAGGGGGCGAATACTACGCCTACGAGCAGTACGTC. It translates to CASSPSGGEYYAYEQYV.

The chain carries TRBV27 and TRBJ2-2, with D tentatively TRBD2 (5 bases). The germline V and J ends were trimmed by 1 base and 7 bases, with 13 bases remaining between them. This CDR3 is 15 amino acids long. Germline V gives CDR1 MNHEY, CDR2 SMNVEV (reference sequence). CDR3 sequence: CASSLYRGMGGELFF. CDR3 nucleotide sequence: TGTGCCAGCAGTTTATATCGAGGGATGGGCGGGGAGCTGTTTTTT.

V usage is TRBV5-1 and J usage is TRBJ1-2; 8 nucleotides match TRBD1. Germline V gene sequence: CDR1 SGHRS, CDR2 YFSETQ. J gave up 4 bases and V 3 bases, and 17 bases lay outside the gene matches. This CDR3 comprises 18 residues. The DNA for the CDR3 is TGCGCCAGCAGCTCCCCCCGAGGTCAACCACAGGGGGTCTATGGCTACACCTTC. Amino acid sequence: CASSSPRGQPQGVYGYTF.

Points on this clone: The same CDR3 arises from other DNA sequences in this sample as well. CDR3 amino acids: CASSRGNQPQHF. The DNA for the CDR3 is TGTGCCAGCAGCAGGGGGAATCAGCCCCAGCATTTT. V usage is TRBV28 and J usage is TRBJ1-5; 7 bases map to TRBD1. The CDR3 is 12 amino acids. Germline CDR1 and CDR2: MDHEN and SYDVKM. The V and J ends lost 6 bases and 4 bases, in that order; junction bases with no gene match: 0.

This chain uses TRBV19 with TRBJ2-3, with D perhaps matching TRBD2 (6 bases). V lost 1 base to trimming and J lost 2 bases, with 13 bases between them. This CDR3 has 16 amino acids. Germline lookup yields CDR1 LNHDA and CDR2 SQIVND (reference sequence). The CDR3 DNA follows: TGTGCCAGTAGTATAGGCCGACTAGATTTCACAGATACGCAGTATTTT. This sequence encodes CASSIGRLDFTDTQYF.

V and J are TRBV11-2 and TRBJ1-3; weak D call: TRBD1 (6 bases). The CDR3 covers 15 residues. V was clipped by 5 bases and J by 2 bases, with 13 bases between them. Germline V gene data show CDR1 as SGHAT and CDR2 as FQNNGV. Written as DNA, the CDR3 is TGTGCCAGCAGCCCACAGGGATTCACTGGAAACACCATATATTTT. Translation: CASSPQGFTGNTIYF.

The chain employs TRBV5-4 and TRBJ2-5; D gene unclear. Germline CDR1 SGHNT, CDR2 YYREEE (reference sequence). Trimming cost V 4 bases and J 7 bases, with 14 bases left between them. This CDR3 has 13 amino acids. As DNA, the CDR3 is TGTGCCAGCAGCGCGGTAGCCCCGGGGACCCAGTACTTC. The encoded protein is CASSAVAPGTQYF.

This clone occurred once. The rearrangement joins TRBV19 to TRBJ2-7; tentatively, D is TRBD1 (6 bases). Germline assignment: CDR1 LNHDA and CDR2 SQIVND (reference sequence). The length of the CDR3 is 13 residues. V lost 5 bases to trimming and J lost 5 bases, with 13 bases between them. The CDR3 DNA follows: TGTGCCAGTAGTGCCTGGACAGTCCACGAGCAGTACTTC. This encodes CASSAWTVHEQYF.

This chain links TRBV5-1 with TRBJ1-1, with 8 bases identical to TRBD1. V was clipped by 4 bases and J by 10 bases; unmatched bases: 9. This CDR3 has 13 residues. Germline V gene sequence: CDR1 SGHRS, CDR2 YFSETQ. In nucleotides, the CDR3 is TGCGCCAGCAGCGAGGAAGGGACAGGCCCAGCTTTCTTT. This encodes CASSEEGTGPAFF.

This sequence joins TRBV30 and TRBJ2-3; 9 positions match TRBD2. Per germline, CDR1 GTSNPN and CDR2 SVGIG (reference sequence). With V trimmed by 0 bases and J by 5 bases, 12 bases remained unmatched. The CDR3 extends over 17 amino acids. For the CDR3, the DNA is TGTGCCTGGAGTGTTCCCCTGGCGGGGGGGCGGGGAGATACGCAGTATTTT. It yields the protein CAWSVPLAGGRGDTQYF.

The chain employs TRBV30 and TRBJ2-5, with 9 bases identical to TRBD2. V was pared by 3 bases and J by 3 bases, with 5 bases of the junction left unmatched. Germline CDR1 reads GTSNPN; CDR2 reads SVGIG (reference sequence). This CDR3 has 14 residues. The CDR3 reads CAWSGAGGEETQYF. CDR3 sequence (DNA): TGTGCCTGGAGCGGGGCGGGGGGGGAAGAGACCCAGTACTTC.

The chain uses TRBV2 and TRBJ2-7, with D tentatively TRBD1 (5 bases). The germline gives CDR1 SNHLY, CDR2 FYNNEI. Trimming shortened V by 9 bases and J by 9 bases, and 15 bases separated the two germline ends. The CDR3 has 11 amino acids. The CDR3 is CARATGGRQYF. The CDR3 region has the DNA TGTGCCAGGGCCACAGGCGGTAGGCAGTACTTC.

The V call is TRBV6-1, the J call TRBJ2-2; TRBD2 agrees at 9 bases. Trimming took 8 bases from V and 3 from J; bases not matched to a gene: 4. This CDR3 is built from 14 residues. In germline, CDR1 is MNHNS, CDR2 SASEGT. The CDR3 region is CASCRLADTGELFF. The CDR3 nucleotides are TGTGCCAGCTGCAGACTAGCGGACACCGGGGAGCTGTTTTTT.

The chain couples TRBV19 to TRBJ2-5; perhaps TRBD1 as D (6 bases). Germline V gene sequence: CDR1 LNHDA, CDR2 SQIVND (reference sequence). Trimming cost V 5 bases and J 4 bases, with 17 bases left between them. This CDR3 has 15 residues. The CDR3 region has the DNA TGTGCCAGTAGTTTCTCATTGACAGGAGGAGAGACCCAGTACTTC. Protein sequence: CASSFSLTGGETQYF.

The CDR3 sequence: CASSLEAEGTQYF. CDR3 DNA sequence: TGTGCCAGCAGCTTAGAGGCCGAGGGGACCCAGTACTTC. The rearrangement uses TRBV11-3 and TRBJ2-5, with a weak D call TRBD2 (5 bases). Trimming stripped 0 bases from V and 7 bases from J, with 9 bases between. The CDR3 loop spans 13 amino acids. Per the germline V gene, CDR1 is SGHNT and CDR2 is YENEEA.

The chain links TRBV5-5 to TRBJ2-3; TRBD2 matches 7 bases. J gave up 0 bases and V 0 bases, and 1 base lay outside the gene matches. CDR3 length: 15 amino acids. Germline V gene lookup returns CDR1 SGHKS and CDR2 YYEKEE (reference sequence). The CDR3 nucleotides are TGTGCCAGCAGCTTGGCGGGGGGAAGCACAGATACGCAGTATTTT. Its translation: CASSLAGGSTDTQYF. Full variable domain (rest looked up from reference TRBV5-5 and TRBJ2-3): DAGVTQSPTHLIKTRGQQVTLRCSPISGHKSVSWYQQVLGQGPQFIFQYYEKEERGRGNFPDRFSARQFPNYSSELNVNALLLGDSALYLCASSLAGGSTDTQYFGPGTRLTVL.

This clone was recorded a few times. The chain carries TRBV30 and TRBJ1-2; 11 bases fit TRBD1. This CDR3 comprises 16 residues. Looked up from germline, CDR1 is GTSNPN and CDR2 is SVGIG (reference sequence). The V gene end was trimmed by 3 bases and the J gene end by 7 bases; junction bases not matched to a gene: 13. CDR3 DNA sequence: TGTGCCTGGAGGGAGAACAGCGGACAGGGGGCAGGTGGCTACACCTTC. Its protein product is CAWRENSGQGAGGYTF.

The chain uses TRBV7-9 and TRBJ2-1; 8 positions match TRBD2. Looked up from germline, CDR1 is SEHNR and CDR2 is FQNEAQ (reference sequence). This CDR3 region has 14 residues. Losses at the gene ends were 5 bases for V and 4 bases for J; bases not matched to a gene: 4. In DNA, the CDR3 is TGTGCCAGCAGCGTGACTAGCGAGTACAATGAGCAGTTCTTC. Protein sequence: CASSVTSEYNEQFF.

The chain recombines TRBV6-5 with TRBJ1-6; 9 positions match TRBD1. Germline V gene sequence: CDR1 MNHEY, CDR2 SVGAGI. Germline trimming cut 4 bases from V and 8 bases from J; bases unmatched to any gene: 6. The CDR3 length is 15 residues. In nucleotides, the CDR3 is TGTGCCAGCAGTTCCGGGACAGGGTTATATTCACCCCTCCACTTT. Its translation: CASSSGTGLYSPLHF.

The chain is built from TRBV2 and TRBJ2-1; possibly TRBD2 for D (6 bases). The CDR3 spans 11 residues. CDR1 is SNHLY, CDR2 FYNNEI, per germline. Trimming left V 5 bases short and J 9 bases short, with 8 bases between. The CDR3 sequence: CASSRLGEQFF. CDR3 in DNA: TGTGCCAGCAGTCGACTAGGTGAGCAGTTCTTC. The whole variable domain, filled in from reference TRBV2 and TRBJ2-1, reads EPEVTQTPSHQVTQMGQEVILRCVPISNHLYFYWYRQILGQKVEFLVSFYNNEISEKSEIFDDQFSVERPDGSNFTLKIRSTKLEDSAMYFCASSRLGEQFFGPGTRLTVL.

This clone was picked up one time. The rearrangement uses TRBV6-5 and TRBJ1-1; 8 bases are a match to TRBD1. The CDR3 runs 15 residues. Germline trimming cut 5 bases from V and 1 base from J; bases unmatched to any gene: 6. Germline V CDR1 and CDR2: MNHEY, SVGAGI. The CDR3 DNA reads TGTGCCAGCAGTACAAACGGACAGGGGAACACTGAAGCTTTCTTT. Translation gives CASSTNGQGNTEAFF.

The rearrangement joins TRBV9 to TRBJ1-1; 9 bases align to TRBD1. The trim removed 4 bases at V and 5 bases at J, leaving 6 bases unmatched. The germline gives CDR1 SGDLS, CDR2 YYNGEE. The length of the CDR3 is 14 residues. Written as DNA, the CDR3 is TGTGCCAGCAGCATTGGACAGGGGCAGACTGAAGCTTTCTTT. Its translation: CASSIGQGQTEAFF.